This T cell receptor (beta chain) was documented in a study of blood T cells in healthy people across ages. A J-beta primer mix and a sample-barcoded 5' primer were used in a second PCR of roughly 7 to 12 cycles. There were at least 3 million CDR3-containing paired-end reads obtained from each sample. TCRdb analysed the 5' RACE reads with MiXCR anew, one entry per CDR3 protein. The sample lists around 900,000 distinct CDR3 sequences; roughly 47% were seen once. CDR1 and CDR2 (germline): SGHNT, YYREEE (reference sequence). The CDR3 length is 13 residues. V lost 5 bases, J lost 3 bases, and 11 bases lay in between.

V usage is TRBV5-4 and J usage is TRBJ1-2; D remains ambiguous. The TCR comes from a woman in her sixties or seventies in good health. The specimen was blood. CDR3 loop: CASRDRLHYGYTF. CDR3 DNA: TGTGCCAGCAGAGACCGGCTTCACTATGGCTACACCTTC.